One and the same sample provided the 9 T cell receptor beta chains below, sequenced in a study of blood T cell repertoires in COVID-19. The method was immunoSEQ multiplex PCR; TCRdb's version includes in-frame clones alone and lacks a portion of them. The profile shows fewer than 350,000 clones, 85% of them singletons. Sequenced input: PBMCs or T cells enriched from blood (not recorded which). These receptors were obtained from a woman aged 45-65 years who had recovered from COVID-19.

V is TRBV6-1 and J is TRBJ2-7, with D possibly TRBD2 on 5 matching bases. The length of the CDR3 is 16 residues. Trimming shortened V by 0 bases and J by 0 bases, and 12 bases separated the two germline ends. CDR1 is MNHNS, CDR2 SASEGT, per germline. The CDR3 DNA is TGTGCCAGCAGTGAAGCGCTCCCGGGGAGCTCCTACGAGCAGTACTTC. It translates to CASSEALPGSSYEQYF.

This chain links TRBV15 with TRBJ1-2; 7 nucleotides match TRBD1. The germline gives CDR1 LNHNV, CDR2 YYDKDF (reference sequence). Trimming took 0 bases from V and 4 from J; bases not matched to a gene: 5. The CDR3 sequence is 15 residues long. CDR3 sequence reads: CATSRDLGQSYGYTF. The DNA of the CDR3 is TGTGCCACCAGCAGAGATTTGGGACAGTCCTATGGCTACACCTTC.

The rearrangement joins TRBV6-5 to TRBJ2-6; a weak D match, TRBD2 (6 bases). The CDR3 is 16 amino acids. The ends were cut back, 0 bases at V and 1 base at J, with 7 bases in the middle. Germline values: CDR1 MNHEY, CDR2 SVGAGI. The CDR3 region has the DNA TGTGCCAGCAGTTACTCGGCGGGGTCTGGGGCCAACGTCCTGACTTTC. It yields the protein CASSYSAGSGANVLTF.

V usage is TRBV7-9 and J usage is TRBJ1-6, with TRBD1 matching over 9 bases. The ends lost 3 bases at V and 9 bases at J; junction bases unmatched: 6. The CDR3 has 15 residues. Germline loops: CDR1 SEHNR, CDR2 FQNEAQ (reference sequence). DNA for the CDR3: TGTGCCAGCAGCTTTGGGACAGGGAGTTCTTCACCCCTCCACTTT. This gives the protein CASSFGTGSSSPLHF.

V gene TRBV28 combines with J gene TRBJ2-1; 9 bases agree with TRBD1. The V gene's germline CDR1 is MDHEN and CDR2 SYDVKM. V shed 6 bases, J shed 16 bases, and the junction held 19 bases outside the gene matches. The CDR3 runs to 15 residues. The DNA for the CDR3 is TGTGCCAGCAGCCTAAAAACCCCGGGACAGGGAATCGCATTCTTC. Its translation: CASSLKTPGQGIAFF.

The gene calls are TRBV9 and TRBJ1-2; no definite D call. Germline V gene lookup returns CDR1 SGDLS and CDR2 YYNGEE. This CDR3 region has 15 residues. The V and J ends lost 0 bases and 0 bases respectively, with 9 bases between them. The CDR3 loop is CASSVGEGTNYGYTF. Written as DNA, the CDR3 is TGTGCCAGCAGCGTAGGAGAGGGAACTAACTATGGCTACACCTTC. Filled out from reference TRBV9 and TRBJ1-2, the complete variable domain reads DSGVTQTPKHLITATGQRVTLRCSPRSGDLSVYWYQQSLDQGLQFLIQYYNGEERAKGNILERFSAQQFPDLHSELNLSSLELGDSALYFCASSVGEGTNYGYTFGSGTRLTVV.

This chain uses TRBV7-9 with TRBJ2-5, with D hard to call. V gave up 3 bases and J gave up 5 bases, with 7 bases separating them. Per the germline V gene, CDR1 is SEHNR and CDR2 is FQNEAQ (reference sequence). The CDR3 runs to 12 residues. Here the CDR3 DNA reads TGTGCCAGCAGCTTTCAGGCGGAGACCCAGTACTTC. It is translated as CASSFQAETQYF.

This chain connects TRBV12-3 or TRBV12-4 to TRBJ2-7; D gene uncertain. The CDR3 covers 11 residues. V lost 5 bases and J 4 bases, leaving 6 bases between the germline ends. CDR3 bases: TGTGCCAGCAGTATACAGTACGAGCAGTACTTC. Amino acids: CASSIQYEQYF.

The chain recombines TRBV4-3 with TRBJ2-7, with 8 bases matching TRBD1. The CDR3 consists of 15 residues. Trimming cost V 3 bases and J 1 base; bases outside gene matches: 5. CDR1 LGHNA and CDR2 YSLEER come from the germline V gene. CDR3 DNA: TGCGCCAGCAGCCATGGGGACAGGCTGTCCTACGAGCAGTACTTC. Amino acid sequence: CASSHGDRLSYEQYF.